The text below deals with one T cell receptor (beta chain). This CDR3 contains 15 residues. In germline, CDR1 is MNHNS, CDR2 SASEGT. J gave up 0 bases and V 6 bases, and 4 bases lay outside the gene matches. This entry belongs to a study of shared clonotypes between healthy human individuals. Recent acute infections and vaccinations were absent in the healthy HIV-negative adult donors. An assay was performed, and its level was deep. The assay was immunoSEQ multiplex PCR, and TCRdb's table has in-frame clones only and misses some. The profile shows roughly 1,100,000 clones, under 80% of them singletons.

The clonotype comes from a man aged 18 to 35 in good health. The chain couples TRBV6-1 to TRBJ1-3, with 8 bases identical to TRBD1. Sequenced material: memory CD4+ T cells sorted from blood. As to subset: CD45RA-negative fraction. The DNA of the CDR3 is TGTGCCAGCAGCGGACAGGGCCTCTCTGGAAACACCATATATTTT. This gives the protein CASSGQGLSGNTIYF.